This T cell receptor (beta chain) was recovered during a study of tissue T cells after allogeneic stem cell transplantation (dated by TCRdb to the early 2020s). Looking at the study overall: TCR beta repertoires were profiled across many tissues obtained from research autopsies of patients with and without GVHD, as well as in mouse models of GVHD. The human arm was conducted as a prospective observational study, and neither blinding nor randomization was performed.

The library was made by the immunoSEQ multiplex PCR assay. TCRbeta CDR3 sequencing was performed at survey depth by Adaptive Biotechnologies, and CDR3 sequences, V/J genes, productive frequency and template counts were reported. Amplification of TCR beta CDR3 regions started from genomic DNA instead of RNA. The authors processed their data as follows. Jensen-Shannon divergence was used to quantify pairwise repertoire overlap between tissues, with a value of 1 indicating complete divergence and a value of 0 indicating identical repertoires. Tissues were clustered by single-linkage agglomerative hierarchical clustering of pairwise JSD values, and the clustering results were displayed as dendrograms. GLIPH2 was run on all patient samples with simulation_depth 1000, kmer_min_depth 3, cdr3_length_cutoff 8, keeping groups with more than two unique CDR3s. A standardized tissue-overlap score extrapolated Jaccard GLIPH-group overlap across patients to a standard repertoire size of 1000 clones. Linear mixed-effect models, with tissue as a fixed effect and individual as a random effect, were used to test how diversity related to clinical or experimental variables. Sourced from immuneACCESS, this table was stored by TCRdb with only in-frame sequences that have V and J called. A share of the clones is absent; for the studies checked, an unresolved V gene accounts for under half, and the remainder has no known explanation. D and trimming were read from the DNA, whereas the V and J calls and clone size are those reported in that table. This sample comprises some 48,000 clones, around 73% of them detected only once. The ten largest clones represent roughly 0.7% of the sample.

The study at large found these results: Which tissue TCRs were alloreactive or antigen-specific was not determined in the study, and some clones might have been persisting host cells. Few T cell clones were found to be shared across patients, but shared repertoire signatures across patients were revealed in a tissue-specific fashion by motif-based clustering. Within patients, how anatomically similar the tissues were was a key factor in shaping TCR repertoire composition, regardless of disease or transplant status. A small and clinically heterogeneous patient cohort was studied, and sampling depth was acknowledged as a limitation. Blood and spleen T cells captured only a limited portion of the TCR repertoire detected in tissues, in both patients and mice.

Details on this clone: What this receptor recognizes is not known. Since the receptor is from a mouse, mouse gene names and germline sequences apply.

Sequenced sample: sorted cells pooled from one or two spleens. This receptor was obtained from a pool of C57BL/6 mice in good health.

The CDR3 protein is CASSLNLGTSAETLYF. The CDR3 bases that were read are TGTGCCAGCAGCTTAAACCTGGGGACTAGTGCAGAAACGCTGTAT. Rearrangement joined TRBV3 to TRBJ2-3; a weak D assignment points to TRBD2 (6 bases agree). The missing CDR3 end, 1 residue past where the read stops, is filled in from the germline J gene. In the germline V gene (reference sequence), CDR1 corresponds to SNHLY and CDR2 to FYNGKV. Relative to germline, V is 2 bases shorter and J is 0 bases shorter, with 12 bases between their ends. Including the terminal cysteine and phenylalanine, the CDR3 comprises 16 residues. The 45 bases shown cover part of the CDR3, and their frame starts at base 1.